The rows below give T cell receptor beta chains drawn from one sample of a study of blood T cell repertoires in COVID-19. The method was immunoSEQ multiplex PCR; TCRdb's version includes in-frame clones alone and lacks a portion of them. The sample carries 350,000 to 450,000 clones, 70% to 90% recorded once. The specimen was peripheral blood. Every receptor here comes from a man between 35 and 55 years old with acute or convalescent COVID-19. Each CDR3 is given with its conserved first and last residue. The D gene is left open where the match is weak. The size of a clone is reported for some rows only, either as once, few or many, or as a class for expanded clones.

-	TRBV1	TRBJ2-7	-	TGCACCAGCAGCCAAGAGGGACTAGCGGGAGGTCCCTCCTACGAGCAGTACTTC	CTSSQEGLAGGPSYEQYF
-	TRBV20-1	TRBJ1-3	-	TGCAGTGCTAGCTTTCGGAACACCATATATTTT	CSASFRNTIYF
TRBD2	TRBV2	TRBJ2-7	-	TGTGCCAGCAGGGGCGGGGGGCACGAGCAGTACTTC	CASRGGGHEQYF
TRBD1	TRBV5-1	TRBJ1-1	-	TGCGCCAGCAGCTTAAACAGGGGGATGAACACTGAAGCTTTCTTT	CASSLNRGMNTEAFF
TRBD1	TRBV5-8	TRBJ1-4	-	TGTGCCAGCAGTATGACAGGGGGCTTCACAACTAATGAAAAACTGTTTTTT	CASSMTGGFTTNEKLFF
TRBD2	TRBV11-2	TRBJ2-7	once	TGTGCCAGCAGCCCCCGGGTAGCGGGAGGGACTAGTTACGAGCAGTACTTC	CASSPRVAGGTSYEQYF
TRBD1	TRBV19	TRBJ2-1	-	TGTGCCAGTAGTAGGGACAGGGGGACCTACAATGAGCAGTTCTTC	CASSRDRGTYNEQFF
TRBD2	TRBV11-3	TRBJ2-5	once	TGTGCCAGCAGCTTAGCTCGACGGGGGGTCCAGTACTTC	CASSLARRGVQYF
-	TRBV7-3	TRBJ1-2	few	TGTGCCAGGTATGGGAGGGGCCTCCAAAATAACTATGGCTACACCTTC	CARYGRGLQNNYGYTF
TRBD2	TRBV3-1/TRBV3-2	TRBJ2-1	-	TGTGCCAGCCTCCACGGGGGGGTGAGGGGATATACGGGAGTCCCAGACAATGAGCAGTTCTTC	CASLHGGVRGYTGVPDNEQFF
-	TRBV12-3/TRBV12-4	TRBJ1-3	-	TGTGCCAGCAGCCGCGGGAACACCATATATTTT	CASSRGNTIYF
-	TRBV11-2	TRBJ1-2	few	TGTGCCAGCAGCTTAGGGTTGGGAGCGGGGCACTATGGCTACACCTTC	CASSLGLGAGHYGYTF
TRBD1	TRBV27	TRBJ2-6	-	TGTGCCAGCAGTACAAGGACAGGGCCCTACTCTGGGGCCAACGTCCTGACTTTC	CASSTRTGPYSGANVLTF
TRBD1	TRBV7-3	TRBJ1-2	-	TGTGCCAGCAGCTTAATAGGGGGCGACGTCTATGGCTACACCTTC	CASSLIGGDVYGYTF
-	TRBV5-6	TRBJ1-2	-	TGTGCCAGCAGCAGGACAGTGTATGGCTACACCTTC	CASSRTVYGYTF
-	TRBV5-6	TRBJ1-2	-	TGTGCCAGCAGCTTGGCCCCGAGCTATGGCTACACCTTC	CASSLAPSYGYTF
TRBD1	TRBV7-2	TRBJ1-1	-	TGTGCCAGCAGCCAACGCCCAGGGGGTTTATACACTGAAGCTTTCTTT	CASSQRPGGLYTEAFF
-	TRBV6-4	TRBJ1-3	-	TGTGCCAGCAGCACTAGTTTCTCTGGAAACACCATATATTTT	CASSTSFSGNTIYF
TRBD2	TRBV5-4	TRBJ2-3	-	TGTGCCAGCAGCAAGCGACTAGCGGGAGCCTCTAGCACAGATACGCAGTATTTT	CASSKRLAGASSTDTQYF
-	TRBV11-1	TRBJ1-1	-	TGTGCCAGCAGCTCTTACACTGAAGCTTTCTTT	CASSSYTEAFF
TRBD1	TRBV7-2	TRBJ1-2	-	TGTGCCAGCAGCCTAAACAGGGGGCCGCTTCAGGGCTACACCTTC	CASSLNRGPLQGYTF
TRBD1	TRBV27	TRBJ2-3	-	TGTGCCAGCAGTTTAGAGACAGGGGGCACAGATACGCAGTATTTT	CASSLETGGTDTQYF
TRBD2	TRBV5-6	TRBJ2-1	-	TGTGCCAGCGTTCTATGGGCTAGCGGGACGACTGAGCAGTTCTTC	CASVLWASGTTEQFF
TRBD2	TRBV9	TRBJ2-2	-	TGTGCCAGCAGCGTAGCGCTAGCGGGAGCCGCCGGGGAGCTGTTTTTT	CASSVALAGAAGELFF
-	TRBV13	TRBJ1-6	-	TGTGCCAGCAGCTTAAGTGTTCAGGATTCACCCCTCCACTTT	CASSLSVQDSPLHF
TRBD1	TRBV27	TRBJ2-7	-	TGTGCCAGCAGCCCAGGGACAGGGGGTCTTACGGAGCAGTACTTC	CASSPGTGGLTEQYF
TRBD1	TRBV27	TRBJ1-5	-	TGTGCCAGCAGCCATGGAGGGACAGGTCAGCCCCAGCATTTT	CASSHGGTGQPQHF
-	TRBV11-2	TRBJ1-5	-	TGTGCCAGCAGCTCACTATCGGGGGGCAATCAGCCCCAGCATTTT	CASSSLSGGNQPQHF
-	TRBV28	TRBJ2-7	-	TGTGCCAGCAGATTCCAGGGGTTAGAGCAGTACTTC	CASRFQGLEQYF
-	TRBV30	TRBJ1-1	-	TGTGCCTGGAGGAACGACTGGCCCCGGTGGACTGAAGCTTTCTTT	CAWRNDWPRWTEAFF
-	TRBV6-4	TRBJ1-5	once	TGTGCCAGCAGTGAAGGGGTAACCCAGCCCCAGCATTTT	CASSEGVTQPQHF
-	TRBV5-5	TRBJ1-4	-	TGTGCCAGCAGCTTGGAGAGTTTGGAAAAACTGTTTTTT	CASSLESLEKLFF
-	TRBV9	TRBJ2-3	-	TGTGCCAGCAGCCCGGGACACCTCACAGATACGCAGTATTTT	CASSPGHLTDTQYF
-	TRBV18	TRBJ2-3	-	TGTGCCAGCTCACTTCCAGGGGCTACAGATACGCAGTATTTT	CASSLPGATDTQYF
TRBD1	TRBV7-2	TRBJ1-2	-	TGTGCCAGCAGCTTAGAGGTTACAGGGGGCAGGGGCTACACCTTC	CASSLEVTGGRGYTF
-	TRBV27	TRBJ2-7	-	TGTGCCAGCAGTTTAGTAGGGCAGGGCAACGAGCAGTACTTC	CASSLVGQGNEQYF
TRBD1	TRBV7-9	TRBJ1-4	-	TGTGCCAGCAGCCGACGAGGACAGGGGGCGCGAGAAAAACTGTTTTTT	CASSRRGQGAREKLFF
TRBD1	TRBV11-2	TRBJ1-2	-	TGTGCCAGCAGCCTTAGTTTTCCCCAACGGACAGGGAACTATGGCTACACCTTC	CASSLSFPQRTGNYGYTF
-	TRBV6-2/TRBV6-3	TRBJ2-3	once	TGTGCCAGCAGTTACGGTGGAGGGGATAAGCAGTATTTT	CASSYGGGDKQYF
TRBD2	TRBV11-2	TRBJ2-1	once	TGTGCCAGCAGCCCGGGACTAGCGGGAGAAGCGGTCTTC	CASSPGLAGEAVF
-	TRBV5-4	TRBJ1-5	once	TGTGCCAGCAGCCTCAGGGGTTCCAATCAGCCCCAGCATTTT	CASSLRGSNQPQHF
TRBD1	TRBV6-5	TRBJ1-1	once	TGTGCCAGCAGTTATGGTGTACAGGGGGAAGCTTTCTTT	CASSYGVQGEAFF
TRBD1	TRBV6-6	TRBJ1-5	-	TGTGCCAGCAGTCGGGGACAGGGGAGCGCGGTTCAGCCCCAGCATTTT	CASSRGQGSAVQPQHF
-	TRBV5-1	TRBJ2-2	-	TGCGCCAGCAGCTACCCAGGGGACACCGGGGAGCTGTTTTTT	CASSYPGDTGELFF
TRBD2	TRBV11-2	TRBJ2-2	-	TGTGCCAGCAGCTTAGAGGCAACCGTGGGACTAGCGGGAGGTGTCGGGGAGCTGTTTTTT	CASSLEATVGLAGGVGELFF
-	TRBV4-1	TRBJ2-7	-	TGCGCCAGCAGCCAAGAAGGGGGCGGAGGGTTCTACGAGCAGTACTTC	CASSQEGGGGFYEQYF
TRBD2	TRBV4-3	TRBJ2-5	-	TGCGCCAGCAGCCAATCGGGGGGAGAGACCCAGTACTTC	CASSQSGGETQYF
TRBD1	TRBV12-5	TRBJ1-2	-	TGTGCTAGTGGTTTTTCCGGGACAGGGGCCTTTGGCGGCTACACCTTC	CASGFSGTGAFGGYTF
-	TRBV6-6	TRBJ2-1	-	TGTGCCAGCAGTTACGGCGGGGTCCACAATGAGCAGTTCTTC	CASSYGGVHNEQFF
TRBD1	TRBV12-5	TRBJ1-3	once	TGTGCTAGTGGGACAGGGCCTGGAAACACCATATATTTT	CASGTGPGNTIYF
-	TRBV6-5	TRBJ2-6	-	TGTGCCAGCAGCCTCTCTGGGGCCAACGTCCTGACTTTC	CASSLSGANVLTF
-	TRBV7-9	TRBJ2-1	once	TGTGCCAGCAGCTTCGACGCGGGCGGACAGTTCTTC	CASSFDAGGQFF
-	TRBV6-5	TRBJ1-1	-	TGTGCCAGCAGGACAAGGTTGAACACTGAAGCTTTCTTT	CASRTRLNTEAFF
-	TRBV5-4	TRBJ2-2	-	TGTGCCAGCAGCTTGGCCCAGGGCGAAGTCCCCGGGGAGCTGTTTTTT	CASSLAQGEVPGELFF
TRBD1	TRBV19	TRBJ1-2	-	TGTGCCAGTAGACCCTGGACAGGGGGTGGCTACACCTTC	CASRPWTGGGYTF
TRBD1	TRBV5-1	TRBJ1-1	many	TGCGCCAGCAGCGTGAAACAGGGGGCTGGGACTGAAGCTTTCTTT	CASSVKQGAGTEAFF
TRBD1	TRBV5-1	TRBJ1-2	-	TGCGCCAGCAGCTTGGCCACAGGGGGCGTGATAGGCTACACCTTC	CASSLATGGVIGYTF
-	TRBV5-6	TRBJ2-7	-	TGTGCCAGCAGCTTGGTTCTTAGCGGAGGATACGAGCAGTACTTC	CASSLVLSGGYEQYF